This TCR beta chain was observed in a study of control samples from healthy donors and cancer patients. Clones were sequenced by immunoSEQ multiplex PCR, and TCRdb holds only the in-frame ones, with some missing. The profile covers about 130,000 clones, with 75% to 95% appearing a single time and less than 2.5% taken by the ten largest. The source material was blood. The source of this sequence is a man younger than 30 in good health.

The CDR3 DNA reads TGTGCCAGCAGTTTACAGAATGAAAAACTGTTTTTT. Protein: CASSLQNEKLFF. The chain couples TRBV2 to TRBJ1-4; D is ambiguous. Trimming stripped 5 bases from V and 5 bases from J, with 6 bases between. CDR3 length: 12 amino acids. CDR1 is SNHLY, CDR2 FYNNEI, per germline.